This is a list of T cell receptor beta chains from one sample in a study of control samples from healthy donors and cancer patients. Assay used: immunoSEQ multiplex PCR; TCRdb lists only in-frame clones, some missing. This table holds some 140,000 clones, about 85% found once. Sequencing input: blood. All receptors come from a woman in her 30s in good health. The CDR3 runs from the conserved cysteine through the conserved F or W. Fields, in order: clone size, V gene, D gene, J gene, CDR3 protein, CDR3 DNA. A D gene is named only where the DNA matches it firmly. Clone size is not always given. Where it is, it says once, few, many or a class for expanded clones.

abundance: .; v_gene: TRBV28; d_gene: .; j_gene: TRBJ1-2; CDR3aa: CATEENGATNYGYTF; CDR3nt: TGTGCCACCGAGGAGAACGGGGCCACTAACTATGGCTACACCTTC
abundance: .; v_gene: TRBV9; d_gene: TRBD1; j_gene: TRBJ2-1; CDR3aa: CASSPGGGQGTSEQFF; CDR3nt: TGTGCCAGCAGCCCAGGGGGGGGACAGGGGACAAGTGAGCAGTTCTTC
abundance: .; v_gene: TRBV27; d_gene: .; j_gene: TRBJ2-1; CDR3aa: CASSLRGPNYNEQFF; CDR3nt: TGTGCCAGCAGTTTACGGGGGCCGAACTACAATGAGCAGTTCTTC
abundance: .; v_gene: TRBV18; d_gene: TRBD2; j_gene: TRBJ2-1; CDR3aa: CASSPQRGAGGSGNEQFF; CDR3nt: TGTGCCAGCTCACCACAACGAGGAGCGGGAGGGTCAGGGAATGAGCAGTTCTTC
abundance: .; v_gene: TRBV3-1/TRBV3-2; d_gene: TRBD2; j_gene: TRBJ2-1; CDR3aa: CASSQVAGGPGNEQFF; CDR3nt: TGTGCCAGCAGCCAAGTAGCGGGAGGGCCCGGCAATGAGCAGTTCTTC
abundance: .; v_gene: TRBV19; d_gene: .; j_gene: TRBJ1-2; CDR3aa: CATGGDGTQLFGYTF; CDR3nt: TGTGCCACAGGAGGAGACGGTACTCAACTATTTGGCTACACCTTC
abundance: once; v_gene: TRBV29-1; d_gene: .; j_gene: TRBJ2-7; CDR3aa: CSVEESPYEQYF; CDR3nt: TGCAGCGTTGAAGAGTCCCCCTACGAGCAGTACTTC
abundance: .; v_gene: TRBV10-3; d_gene: .; j_gene: TRBJ2-7; CDR3aa: CAISESGDSVEQYF; CDR3nt: TGTGCCATCAGTGAGTCGGGCGACTCCGTCGAGCAGTACTTC
abundance: .; v_gene: TRBV7-3; d_gene: TRBD1; j_gene: TRBJ1-1; CDR3aa: CASSLRQGDKAFF; CDR3nt: TGTGCCAGCAGCTTAAGACAGGGGGATAAAGCTTTCTTT
abundance: .; v_gene: TRBV3-1/TRBV3-2; d_gene: .; j_gene: TRBJ2-1; CDR3aa: CASSQWDKANEQFF; CDR3nt: TGTGCCAGCAGCCAGTGGGACAAAGCCAATGAGCAGTTCTTC
abundance: .; v_gene: TRBV13; d_gene: .; j_gene: TRBJ1-4; CDR3aa: CASSLYGFLNEKLFF; CDR3nt: TGTGCCAGCAGCTTATACGGGTTTCTAAATGAAAAACTGTTTTTT
abundance: .; v_gene: TRBV4-1; d_gene: TRBD1; j_gene: TRBJ1-2; CDR3aa: CASSHADRGENGYTF; CDR3nt: TGCGCCAGCAGCCACGCCGACAGGGGAGAGAATGGCTACACCTTC
abundance: once; v_gene: TRBV6-4; d_gene: .; j_gene: TRBJ2-1; CDR3aa: CASSDGPYSEQFF; CDR3nt: TGTGCCAGCAGTGACGGCCCATACAGTGAGCAGTTCTTC
abundance: .; v_gene: TRBV5-1; d_gene: TRBD1; j_gene: TRBJ2-5; CDR3aa: CASSRGQGDGETQYF; CDR3nt: TGCGCCAGCAGCAGGGGACAGGGGGATGGGGAGACCCAGTACTTC
abundance: .; v_gene: TRBV6-5; d_gene: .; j_gene: TRBJ2-3; CDR3aa: CATARPSTDTQYF; CDR3nt: TGTGCCACCGCCCGGCCTAGCACAGATACGCAGTATTTT
abundance: .; v_gene: TRBV3-1/TRBV3-2; d_gene: .; j_gene: TRBJ2-7; CDR3aa: CASSQAGAGGSPRF; CDR3nt: TGTGCCAGCAGCCAAGCGGGGGCCGGCGGGTCTCCTCGGTTC
abundance: .; v_gene: TRBV18; d_gene: TRBD2; j_gene: TRBJ2-7; CDR3aa: CASSESGTSIYEQYF; CDR3nt: TGTGCCAGTTCCGAATCCGGGACTAGCATCTACGAGCAGTACTTC
abundance: .; v_gene: TRBV30; d_gene: .; j_gene: TRBJ1-1; CDR3aa: CAWSVRRTEAFF; CDR3nt: TGTGCCTGGAGTGTTCGCAGGACTGAAGCTTTCTTT
abundance: .; v_gene: TRBV5-1; d_gene: .; j_gene: TRBJ2-1; CDR3aa: CASRSAGTETNEQFF; CDR3nt: TGCGCCAGCAGGTCCGCCGGGACTGAGACCAATGAGCAGTTCTTC
abundance: .; v_gene: TRBV28; d_gene: .; j_gene: TRBJ2-1; CDR3aa: CASSLGWATNEQFF; CDR3nt: TGTGCCAGCAGTTTGGGGTGGGCTACCAATGAGCAGTTCTTC
abundance: .; v_gene: TRBV6-5; d_gene: TRBD2; j_gene: TRBJ2-7; CDR3aa: CASSVDGGGVREQYF; CDR3nt: TGTGCCAGCAGCGTTGACGGGGGAGGGGTTCGGGAGCAGTACTTC
abundance: .; v_gene: TRBV5-4; d_gene: TRBD1; j_gene: TRBJ1-6; CDR3aa: CASSAGQHNSPLHF; CDR3nt: TGTGCCAGCAGCGCGGGACAGCATAATTCACCCCTCCACTTT
abundance: once; v_gene: TRBV12-3/TRBV12-4; d_gene: .; j_gene: TRBJ2-5; CDR3aa: CASTMGAETQYF; CDR3nt: TGTGCCAGTACTATGGGGGCAGAGACCCAGTACTTC
abundance: .; v_gene: TRBV7-3; d_gene: .; j_gene: TRBJ2-3; CDR3aa: CASSPVFNRDTQYF; CDR3nt: TGTGCCAGCAGCCCCGTGTTCAACAGAGATACGCAGTATTTT
abundance: .; v_gene: TRBV28; d_gene: .; j_gene: TRBJ1-1; CDR3aa: CASSLSNRVEAFF; CDR3nt: TGTGCCAGCAGTTTGAGTAACAGGGTGGAAGCTTTCTTT
abundance: .; v_gene: TRBV30; d_gene: .; j_gene: TRBJ1-4; CDR3aa: CAWREGLLVGEKLFF; CDR3nt: TGTGCCTGGAGGGAAGGGCTTTTAGTCGGTGAAAAACTGTTTTTT
abundance: .; v_gene: TRBV13; d_gene: TRBD1; j_gene: TRBJ2-1; CDR3aa: CASSPQRTGYYNEQFF; CDR3nt: TGTGCCAGCAGCCCCCAGAGGACAGGGTACTACAATGAGCAGTTCTTC
abundance: .; v_gene: TRBV4-1; d_gene: .; j_gene: TRBJ1-4; CDR3aa: CASSQDRAGRGKLFF; CDR3nt: TGCGCCAGCAGCCAAGATCGCGCAGGGAGGGGAAAACTGTTTTTT
abundance: .; v_gene: TRBV5-1; d_gene: .; j_gene: TRBJ2-3; CDR3aa: CASRAGGTDTQYF; CDR3nt: TGCGCCAGCAGGGCAGGGGGCACAGATACGCAGTATTTT
abundance: once; v_gene: TRBV5-4; d_gene: TRBD2; j_gene: TRBJ2-3; CDR3aa: CASSRLAGGDTQYF; CDR3nt: TGTGCCAGCAGCCGACTAGCCGGGGGAGATACGCAGTATTTT
abundance: .; v_gene: TRBV5-1; d_gene: TRBD1; j_gene: TRBJ1-1; CDR3aa: CASRFQGDSTEAFF; CDR3nt: TGCGCCAGCAGATTTCAGGGGGATTCGACTGAAGCTTTCTTT
abundance: .; v_gene: TRBV30; d_gene: TRBD2; j_gene: TRBJ2-3; CDR3aa: CAWSGGSGRATDTQYF; CDR3nt: TGTGCCTGGAGTGGAGGAAGCGGGAGGGCCACAGATACGCAGTATTTT
abundance: .; v_gene: TRBV5-1; d_gene: TRBD2; j_gene: TRBJ2-2; CDR3aa: CASSLREAGELFF; CDR3nt: TGCGCCAGCAGCTTACGGGAGGCCGGGGAGCTGTTTTTT
abundance: .; v_gene: TRBV12-3/TRBV12-4; d_gene: TRBD1; j_gene: TRBJ1-2; CDR3aa: CASSFTGDYGYTF; CDR3nt: TGTGCCAGCAGTTTCACAGGGGACTATGGCTACACCTTC
abundance: .; v_gene: TRBV4-2; d_gene: .; j_gene: TRBJ2-1; CDR3aa: CASSQQPTTDGNEQFF; CDR3nt: TGTGCCAGCAGCCAACAACCTACCACCGATGGGAATGAGCAGTTCTTC
abundance: .; v_gene: TRBV12-3/TRBV12-4; d_gene: .; j_gene: TRBJ2-7; CDR3aa: CASSAGTPYEQYF; CDR3nt: TGTGCCAGCAGTGCCGGGACACCCTACGAGCAGTACTTC
abundance: .; v_gene: TRBV21-1; d_gene: .; j_gene: TRBJ1-1; CDR3aa: CASSILQGGDTEAFF; CDR3nt: TGTGCCAGCAGCATACTACAGGGTGGGGACACTGAAGCTTTCTTT
abundance: .; v_gene: TRBV19; d_gene: .; j_gene: TRBJ1-2; CDR3aa: CASLTIDSDYGGYTF; CDR3nt: TGTGCCAGTCTGACGATTGACTCTGATTATGGTGGCTACACCTTC
abundance: .; v_gene: TRBV6-5; d_gene: .; j_gene: TRBJ1-4; CDR3aa: CASTGPDRLNEKLFF; CDR3nt: TGTGCCAGCACCGGACCAGACAGGCTGAATGAAAAACTGTTTTTT
abundance: .; v_gene: TRBV6-1; d_gene: TRBD2; j_gene: TRBJ2-7; CDR3aa: CASSEFRAGLYEQYF; CDR3nt: TGTGCCAGCAGTGAATTCCGAGCGGGACTATACGAGCAGTACTTC
abundance: once; v_gene: TRBV25-1; d_gene: TRBD2; j_gene: TRBJ2-3; CDR3aa: CASSELEVTSGTGDTQYF; CDR3nt: TGTGCCAGCAGTGAATTGGAGGTGACTAGCGGGACTGGAGATACGCAGTATTTT
abundance: .; v_gene: TRBV7-2; d_gene: .; j_gene: TRBJ2-2; CDR3aa: CASSQLAFSNTGELFF; CDR3nt: TGTGCCAGCAGCCAGCTAGCGTTCTCGAACACCGGGGAGCTGTTTTTT
abundance: .; v_gene: TRBV9; d_gene: TRBD1; j_gene: TRBJ1-2; CDR3aa: CASSVAGDRGVSYTF; CDR3nt: TGTGCCAGCAGCGTAGCGGGGGACAGGGGGGTGAGCTACACCTTC
abundance: once; v_gene: TRBV18; d_gene: .; j_gene: TRBJ2-5; CDR3aa: CASSAEETQYF; CDR3nt: TGTGCCAGCTCAGCAGAGGAGACCCAGTACTTC
abundance: .; v_gene: TRBV28; d_gene: .; j_gene: TRBJ1-4; CDR3aa: CASSSVAGRGPSDEKLFF; CDR3nt: TGTGCCAGCAGTTCAGTAGCGGGAAGGGGTCCTTCGGATGAAAAACTGTTTTTT
abundance: .; v_gene: TRBV2; d_gene: TRBD2; j_gene: TRBJ2-4; CDR3aa: CASRPGTSGNIQYF; CDR3nt: TGTGCCAGCAGACCCGGGACTAGCGGGAACATTCAGTACTTC
abundance: .; v_gene: TRBV3-1/TRBV3-2; d_gene: .; j_gene: TRBJ1-1; CDR3aa: CASSQEAKRAFF; CDR3nt: TGTGCCAGCAGCCAAGAGGCCAAGCGAGCTTTCTTT
abundance: .; v_gene: TRBV6-4; d_gene: .; j_gene: TRBJ1-2; CDR3aa: CASTPIAGAGGGYTF; CDR3nt: TGTGCCAGCACTCCGATTGCCGGGGCTGGGGGTGGCTACACCTTC
abundance: .; v_gene: TRBV5-1; d_gene: .; j_gene: TRBJ1-1; CDR3aa: CASSLDPREGNTEAFF; CDR3nt: TGCGCCAGCAGCTTGGACCCCCGGGAGGGGAATACTGAAGCTTTCTTT
abundance: once; v_gene: TRBV7-3; d_gene: .; j_gene: TRBJ2-1; CDR3aa: CASSFSRQGLRNEQFF; CDR3nt: TGTGCCAGCAGCTTTTCTCGGCAAGGACTGAGGAATGAGCAGTTCTTC
abundance: .; v_gene: TRBV6-4; d_gene: TRBD1; j_gene: TRBJ1-2; CDR3aa: CASSRTGTNYGYTF; CDR3nt: TGTGCCAGCAGCAGGACAGGGACCAACTATGGCTACACCTTC
abundance: .; v_gene: TRBV5-5; d_gene: .; j_gene: TRBJ2-3; CDR3aa: CASSGMTSSDTQYF; CDR3nt: TGTGCCAGCAGCGGAATGACTAGTTCAGATACGCAGTATTTT
abundance: once; v_gene: TRBV27; d_gene: TRBD2; j_gene: TRBJ2-5; CDR3aa: CASSLLGLAGVGETQYF; CDR3nt: TGTGCCAGCAGTTTATTAGGGCTAGCGGGAGTGGGTGAGACCCAGTACTTC